Listed below are T cell receptor beta chains from one sample, sequenced in a study of T cell changes during pregnancy in multiple sclerosis. Method: immunoSEQ multiplex PCR; TCRdb's copy keeps in-frame clones and lacks some. This sample has about 45,000 clones, with around 90% found just once. The starting material was CD4+ T cells from peripheral blood mononuclear cells, obtained in the third trimester of pregnancy. Receptors originate from a female donor with multiple sclerosis, enrolled in a pregnancy study. Both conserved end residues are part of each CDR3. D genes are given only for firm matches. Only part of the rows carry a size: once, few, many, or a class if the clone is expanded.

D gene	V gene	J gene	clone size	CDR3 protein	CDR3 DNA
.	TRBV30	TRBJ2-5	.	CAWSVTAPQGTQYF	TGTGCCTGGAGTGTAACAGCGCCACAGGGGACCCAGTACTTC
TRBD2	TRBV7-2	TRBJ2-4	once	CASSLVTGGPAKNIQYF	TGTGCCAGCAGCTTAGTGACGGGAGGTCCCGCCAAAAACATTCAGTACTTC
TRBD1	TRBV7-3	TRBJ2-3	.	CASSAGGSNLTQYF	TGTGCCAGCAGCGCAGGGGGTTCCAACCTTACGCAGTATTTT
TRBD1	TRBV29-1	TRBJ1-4	.	CSVGTGTGGEKLFF	TGCAGCGTGGGTACCGGGACAGGCGGTGAAAAACTGTTTTTT
.	TRBV28	TRBJ2-1	.	CASSSLTAPYNEQFF	TGTGCCAGCAGTTCACTGACAGCTCCCTACAATGAGCAGTTCTTC
TRBD2	TRBV7-9	TRBJ2-1	once	CASSPSGSSYNEQFF	TGTGCCAGCAGCCCCAGCGGGAGCTCCTACAATGAGCAGTTCTTC
TRBD1	TRBV7-3	TRBJ2-3	.	CASSLRIGGKGTTDTQYF	TGTGCCAGCAGCTTACGGATAGGGGGCAAGGGCACCACAGATACGCAGTATTTT
TRBD2	TRBV28	TRBJ2-1	.	CASSLGGSSYNEQFF	TGTGCCAGCAGTTTAGGCGGGAGCTCCTACAATGAGCAGTTCTTC
TRBD1	TRBV11-3	TRBJ2-7	.	CASSLAGMTGKSYEQYF	TGTGCCAGCAGCTTAGCGGGCATGACAGGGAAGTCCTACGAGCAGTACTTC
TRBD2	TRBV5-4	TRBJ2-1	.	CAARAGVAGNNEQFF	TGTGCCGCGCGTGCAGGAGTAGCGGGGAACAATGAGCAGTTCTTC
TRBD2	TRBV5-4	TRBJ2-1	.	CASSPEREYNEQFF	TGTGCCAGCAGTCCAGAGCGGGAGTACAATGAGCAGTTCTTC
TRBD2	TRBV4-2	TRBJ2-5	.	CASSRAAGAPQYF	TGTGCCAGCAGCCGGGCAGCGGGAGCGCCCCAGTACTTC
TRBD2	TRBV10-1	TRBJ2-1	.	CASSESLRTSLAYNEQFF	TGCGCCAGCAGTGAGTCCCTCCGGACTAGCTTGGCCTACAATGAGCAGTTCTTC
.	TRBV19	TRBJ2-4	.	CASMARGENIQYF	TGTGCCAGTATGGCGCGAGGCGAAAACATTCAGTACTTC
TRBD2	TRBV27	TRBJ2-2	.	CASSLTSVMNTGELFF	TGTGCCAGCAGTCTAACTAGCGTCATGAACACCGGGGAGCTGTTTTTT
.	TRBV28	TRBJ1-1	.	CASRLGGVSEAFF	TGTGCCAGCAGGCTGGGGGGGGTCAGTGAAGCTTTCTTT
TRBD2	TRBV28	TRBJ2-7	.	CASSSARREGRNEQYF	TGTGCCAGCAGTTCCGCGAGGCGGGAGGGCCGCAACGAGCAGTACTTC
TRBD2	TRBV9	TRBJ2-2	.	CASSRGGESSGELFF	TGTGCCAGCAGCCGGGGGGGGGAGTCTTCTGGGGAGCTGTTTTTT
TRBD1	TRBV7-7	TRBJ2-5	once	CASSFMTGFQETQYF	TGTGCTAGCAGCTTCATGACAGGGTTCCAAGAGACCCAGTACTTC
TRBD2	TRBV2	TRBJ2-1	.	CASGSGTSGQNEQFF	TGTGCCAGCGGTTCCGGGACTAGCGGCCAGAATGAGCAGTTCTTC
TRBD1	TRBV19	TRBJ1-5	.	CASSIVPRGNQPQHF	TGTGCCAGTAGTATTGTACCCAGGGGGAATCAGCCCCAGCATTTT
TRBD2	TRBV7-6	TRBJ2-5	once	CASSLLAGEETQYF	TGTGCCAGCAGCTTACTAGCGGGAGAAGAGACCCAGTACTTC
.	TRBV10-2	TRBJ2-1	.	CASSVLGSRSEQFF	TGCGCCAGCAGTGTCCTCGGGAGCCGAAGTGAGCAGTTCTTC
TRBD2	TRBV27	TRBJ2-1	.	CASTGKASGRPEQFF	TGTGCCAGCACTGGGAAGGCTAGCGGACGCCCAGAGCAGTTCTTC
.	TRBV28	TRBJ2-1	.	CASTPAGGPTYNEQFF	TGTGCCAGCACCCCCGCCGGAGGGCCGACCTACAATGAGCAGTTCTTC
TRBD1	TRBV19	TRBJ1-2	once	CASSPRTGTFTGGYTF	TGTGCCAGTAGTCCCCGGACAGGAACTTTTACGGGGGGCTACACCTTC
.	TRBV7-2	TRBJ2-1	.	CASSLGQGPVFEQFF	TGTGCCAGCAGCTTAGGGCAGGGCCCGGTTTTTGAGCAGTTCTTC
TRBD2	TRBV11-1	TRBJ2-7	.	CASSLLAGTGEQYF	TGTGCCAGCAGCTTATTAGCGGGAACAGGCGAGCAGTACTTC
TRBD1	TRBV18	TRBJ2-7	.	CASSPPRGTGVGEQYF	TGTGCCAGCTCACCTCCGCGGGGGACAGGGGTCGGCGAGCAGTACTTC
TRBD1	TRBV7-8	TRBJ1-1	.	CASSSDRDAFF	TGTGCCAGCAGCTCGGACAGGGATGCTTTCTTT
.	TRBV6-6	TRBJ1-1	.	CASSYSREAEAFF	TGTGCCAGCAGTTACTCCAGGGAGGCTGAAGCTTTCTTT
TRBD2	TRBV5-1	TRBJ2-5	.	CASSLRGEETQYF	TGCGCCAGCAGCTTGCGGGGGGAAGAGACCCAGTACTTC
.	TRBV6-5	TRBJ1-5	.	CASTSLRGGVQPQHF	TGTGCCAGCACCTCACTTCGGGGGGGCGTTCAGCCCCAGCATTTT
TRBD1	TRBV19	TRBJ1-5	.	CASSLRTGQPQHF	TGTGCCAGTAGTCTCCGGACAGGCCAGCCCCAGCATTTT
TRBD1	TRBV19	TRBJ1-1	.	CASSANTRGQAFF	TGTGCCAGTAGTGCCAACACCAGGGGGCAAGCTTTCTTT
.	TRBV2	TRBJ2-2	.	CASASRVAGELFF	TGTGCGTCAGCGTCCCGGGTCGCCGGGGAGCTGTTTTTT
.	TRBV5-1	TRBJ2-1	.	CASKSSGMDEQFF	TGCGCCAGTAAATCGTCCGGGATGGATGAGCAGTTCTTC
.	TRBV10-3	TRBJ2-7	.	CAISVSFMLPEQYF	TGTGCCATCAGTGTGAGTTTTATGCTGCCCGAGCAGTACTTC
TRBD1	TRBV15	TRBJ2-2	.	CATSTGGDRTGELFF	TGTGCCACCAGCACAGGGGGCGATCGGACCGGGGAGCTGTTTTTT
.	TRBV29-1	TRBJ2-7	.	CSMLRDTYEQYF	TGCAGCATGCTACGGGACACCTACGAGCAGTACTTC
TRBD2	TRBV18	TRBJ2-1	.	CASSPPIAGGQNEQFF	TGTGCCAGCTCACCACCTATAGCGGGAGGCCAAAATGAGCAGTTCTTC
.	TRBV5-1	TRBJ1-1	.	CASSLSTGGRNTEAFF	TGCGCCAGCAGCTTGAGCACAGGCGGCCGGAACACTGAAGCTTTCTTT
TRBD2	TRBV5-1	TRBJ2-5	.	CASSLAGGKTQYF	TGCGCCAGCAGCTTGGCCGGGGGGAAGACCCAGTACTTC
.	TRBV4-2	TRBJ1-5	.	CASSQASGAYSNQPQHF	TGTGCCAGCAGCCAAGCCTCTGGGGCCTATAGCAATCAGCCCCAGCATTTT
TRBD1	TRBV7-3	TRBJ2-1	.	CASSSGQGTYNEQFF	TGTGCCAGCAGCTCCGGACAGGGAACCTACAATGAGCAGTTCTTC